This record looks at one TCR beta chain sequence and its context. CDR1 and CDR2 from the germline V gene are MGHRA and YSYEKL. There are 15 residues in the CDR3. V lost 4 bases and J 6 bases, leaving 16 bases between the germline ends. The sorted Tregs were CD4+CD25+CD127-/low cells. Constant-region reverse primers amplified full-length variable regions, followed by semi-nested Nested Universal Primer A PCR. A single record per CDR3 protein comes from TCRdb applying MiXCR to the 5' RACE reads. The profile shows 52,000 or so distinct CDR3 sequences, around 21% of them singletons. The receptor comes from a female donor with breast cancer. The chain has TRBV4-1 and TRBJ1-3; TRBD1 is a possible D gene (5 bases). The sequenced sample was tumor-infiltrating Tregs sorted from the breast tumor. The CDR3 nucleotides are TGCGCCAGCAGCCGGGGCTCCGGGCTCTTAAACACCATATATTTT. Protein product: CASSRGSGLLNTIYF.